The 32 T cell receptor beta chains listed next were all sequenced from one sample in a study of blood T cell repertoires in COVID-19. Generated by immunoSEQ multiplex PCR, the TCRdb table keeps only in-frame clones and is missing some. In the table there are 80,000 to 95,000 clones, 85% of which are singletons. The source material was peripheral blood. The receptors derive from an elderly man with acute or convalescent COVID-19.

This clone was found once. The chain couples TRBV6-2 or TRBV6-3 to TRBJ2-2; possibly TRBD2 for D (6 bases). Germline CDR1 and CDR2: MNHEY and SVGEGT. CDR3 length: 14 amino acids. Trimming removed 5 bases at V and 1 base at J, with 8 bases between. The CDR3 nucleotides are TGTGCCAGCAGTCAGACTAGGAACACCGGGGAGCTGTTTTTT. This translates into CASSQTRNTGELFF.

This clone was detected only once. The chain links TRBV20-1 to TRBJ2-3; the match to TRBD2 covers 10 bases. This CDR3 contains 15 residues. Germline CDR1 DFQATT, CDR2 SNEGSKA (reference sequence). The V gene end was trimmed by 3 bases and the J gene end by 2 bases; junction bases not matched to a gene: 5. In DNA, the CDR3 is TGCAGTGCTAGTAGGCTAGCGGGAGTCACAGATACGCAGTATTTT. Translating gives CSASRLAGVTDTQYF.

The chain carries TRBV4-3 and TRBJ2-3; 11 nucleotides agree with TRBD2. Germline V lookup: CDR1 LGHNA, CDR2 YSLEER. The CDR3 is 18 amino acids. J lost 5 bases, V lost 4 bases, and 14 bases had no gene match. CDR3 region: CASSRAGTSGPGGDTQYF. The CDR3 DNA follows: TGCGCCAGCAGCCGAGCCGGGACTAGCGGTCCCGGCGGAGATACGCAGTATTTT.

This clone was detected only once. This rearrangement joins TRBV19 to TRBJ1-5, with TRBD1 matching over 7 bases. Germline lookup yields CDR1 LNHDA and CDR2 SQIVND (reference sequence). Germline trimming cut 4 bases from V and 4 bases from J; bases unmatched to any gene: 4. The CDR3 is 14 residues long. The CDR3 DNA reads as TGTGCCAGTAGTACCGCAGGGGGAAATCAGCCCCAGCATTTT. It is translated as CASSTAGGNQPQHF.

This chain connects TRBV5-1 to TRBJ1-4, with a tentative D call TRBD1 (6 bases). Between the trimmed V and J ends, which lost 4 bases and 0 bases, there was a span of 13 bases. CDR3 length equals 16 residues. Germline assignment: CDR1 SGHRS and CDR2 YFSETQ. The CDR3 sequence is CASSTGQIATNEKLFF. The CDR3, as DNA: TGCGCCAGCAGCACTGGACAGATTGCAACTAATGAAAAACTGTTTTTT.

This clone is a singleton in its sample. This chain joins TRBV18 and TRBJ2-3, with 12 bases fitting TRBD2. The germline CDR1 and CDR2 sequences are KGHSH and LQKENI. V lost 1 base to trimming and J lost 5 bases; unmatched junction nucleotides: 7. The CDR3 runs 17 residues. As DNA, the CDR3 is TGTGCCAGCTCACCACTGGCTACGACTAGCGGGAGAGATACGCAGTATTTT. Protein sequence: CASSPLATTSGRDTQYF.

This chain connects TRBV7-2 to TRBJ1-3; D not resolved. Trimming cost V 1 base and J 4 bases, with 8 bases left between them. This CDR3 region has 14 residues. CDR1 is SGHTA, CDR2 FQGNSA, per germline. In DNA form, the CDR3 reads TGTGCCAGCAGCTTAGGTCAGCGCGGAAACACCATATATTTT. Protein sequence: CASSLGQRGNTIYF.

The chain uses TRBV12-5 and TRBJ2-3; 8 positions agree with TRBD1. Unmatched junction bases numbered 1, after V lost 3 bases and J lost 11 bases. This CDR3 comprises 11 residues. The V gene's germline CDR1 is LGHNT and CDR2 FRNRAP. Written as DNA, the CDR3 is TGTGCTAGTGGTTTCGGGACAGGGCAGTATTTT. Amino acid sequence: CASGFGTGQYF.

The J gene is TRBJ2-1, the V gene TRBV11-3, with 7 bases fitting TRBD2. Trimming cost V 1 base and J 0 bases; bases outside gene matches: 0. Germline assignment: CDR1 SGHNT and CDR2 YENEEA. The CDR3 contains 15 residues. CDR3 coding DNA: TGTGCCAGCAGCTTAGGCGGGAGCTCCTACAATGAGCAGTTCTTC. Its protein is CASSLGGSSYNEQFF.

This clone was counted a few times. This rearrangement joins TRBV7-2 to TRBJ1-1; D is ambiguous. The CDR3 length is 15 residues. CDR1 and CDR2 (germline): SGHTA, FQGNSA. Trimming left V 5 bases short and J 1 base short, with 14 bases between. The DNA for the CDR3 is TGTGCCAGCAGCATCCCTTTGAGGCGGAACACTGAAGCTTTCTTT. This translates into CASSIPLRRNTEAFF.

The chain links TRBV7-3 to TRBJ1-1; no definite D call. CDR1 is SGHTA and CDR2 is FQGTGA in the germline V gene. The CDR3 is 13 residues long. V lost 5 bases and J lost 8, with 15 bases in between. The CDR3 nucleotides read TGTGCCAGCAGCCAGACGATGATGGAGGAAGCTTTCTTT. This translates into CASSQTMMEEAFF. The full variable domain, with the rest looked up from reference TRBV7-3 and TRBJ1-1, is GAGVSQTPSNKVTEKGKYVELRCDPISGHTALYWYRQSLGQGPEFLIYFQGTGAADDSGLPNDRFFAVRPEGSVSTLKIQRTERGDSAVYLCASSQTMMEEAFFGQGTRLTVV.

This clone appeared a single time. Written as DNA, the CDR3 is TGTGCCAGCAGCCCCGGGACTCCGGGACTAGCGGCACCAAGAGGCACAGATACGCAGTATTTT. Protein product: CASSPGTPGLAAPRGTDTQYF. V gene TRBV14 combines with J gene TRBJ2-3; 11 nucleotides align to TRBD2. This CDR3 is 21 amino acids long. V trimming: 4 bases; J trimming: 1 base; junction bases outside the gene matches: 19. Germline V gene lookup returns CDR1 SGHDN and CDR2 FVKESK.

This clone was seen only a few times. The V gene is TRBV30, the J gene TRBJ2-5, with D perhaps TRBD2 (6 bases). Trimming left V 0 bases short and J 1 base short, with 18 bases between. CDR1 and CDR2 (germline): GTSNPN, SVGIG (reference sequence). This CDR3 region has 17 residues. The CDR3 region has the DNA TGTGCCTGGAGTGTACGTAGGGCGGCGGGGTTCCAAGAGACCCAGTACTTC. This sequence encodes CAWSVRRAAGFQETQYF.

The chain uses TRBV27 and TRBJ1-3; D is perhaps TRBD1 (5 bases). Per the germline V gene, CDR1 is MNHEY and CDR2 is SMNVEV (reference sequence). The CDR3 contains 13 residues. Trimming pared 6 bases from V and 1 base from J, leaving 7 bases between. This CDR3 is CASSRQSGNTIYF. CDR3 sequence (DNA): TGTGCCAGCAGCCGACAGTCTGGAAACACCATATATTTT.

V and J are TRBV29-1 and TRBJ1-2, with D maybe TRBD1 (5 bases). Germline V gene sequence: CDR1 SQVTM, CDR2 ANQGSEA. V was pared by 7 bases and J by 3 bases, with 9 bases between. This CDR3 comprises 11 residues. The CDR3 loop is CSARGYYGYTF. The CDR3 DNA reads TGCAGCGCAAGGGGATACTATGGCTACACCTTC.

The genes are TRBV11-2 and TRBJ1-5; D call uncertain. V dropped 1 base and J dropped 4 bases, with 11 bases sitting between them. Germline CDR1 and CDR2: SGHAT and FQNNGV. This CDR3 comprises 15 residues. CDR3 sequence reads: CASSLGSFRNQPQHF. The CDR3 DNA reads as TGTGCCAGCAGCTTAGGAAGTTTTCGGAATCAGCCCCAGCATTTT.

The chain employs TRBV7-3 and TRBJ2-2, with TRBD1 identical over 9 bases. J gave up 4 bases and V 3 bases, and 3 bases lay outside the gene matches. Per germline, CDR1 SGHTA and CDR2 FQGTGA. The CDR3 is 15 amino acids. This chain's CDR3 is CASSFLTGGTGELFF. The CDR3 region has the DNA TGTGCCAGCAGCTTTTTGACAGGGGGCACCGGGGAGCTGTTTTTT.

This sequence joins TRBV19 and TRBJ2-1, with D possibly TRBD2 on 7 matching bases. Germline V gene sequence: CDR1 LNHDA, CDR2 SQIVND (reference sequence). The CDR3 extends over 14 amino acids. Trimming took 4 bases from V and 7 from J, leaving 14 bases between them. CDR3: CASSRVGGANEQFF. CDR3 sequence (DNA): TGTGCCAGTAGTAGGGTAGGGGGGGCGAATGAGCAGTTCTTC.

V is TRBV20-1 and J is TRBJ2-1; 8 bases are a match to TRBD2. There are 14 residues in the CDR3. CDR1 and CDR2 (germline): DFQATT, SNEGSKA (reference sequence). Trimming took 3 bases from V and 12 from J; bases not matched to a gene: 13. Here the CDR3 reads CSASPPRKSGGQFF. CDR3 nucleotides: TGCAGTGCTAGTCCCCCAAGGAAGAGCGGGGGGCAGTTCTTC.

This sequence joins TRBV30 and TRBJ1-1; D might be TRBD1 (5 bases). V was trimmed by 0 bases and J by 1 base, leaving 9 bases between them. Looked up from germline, CDR1 is GTSNPN and CDR2 is SVGIG (reference sequence). The CDR3 is 14 residues long. The CDR3 sequence: CAWSVGGANTEAFF. The CDR3 DNA is TGTGCCTGGAGTGTAGGCGGGGCGAACACTGAAGCTTTCTTT.

This chain joins TRBV7-3 and TRBJ2-7, with TRBD2 matching 9 bases. Losses at the gene ends were 2 bases for V and 4 bases for J; bases not matched to a gene: 6. The CDR3 is 15 residues long. Per the germline V gene, CDR1 is SGHTA and CDR2 is FQGTGA. The chain's CDR3 is CASSLYHSGGYEQYF. The DNA for the CDR3 is TGTGCCAGCAGCTTATACCATAGCGGGGGATACGAGCAGTACTTC.

The chain is built from TRBV5-4 and TRBJ2-5, with D perhaps matching TRBD2 (5 bases). The CDR3 contains 13 residues. CDR1 is SGHNT and CDR2 is YYREEE in the germline V gene (reference sequence). The V gene lost 4 bases and the J gene lost 2 bases, with 9 bases spanning the gap. In DNA, the CDR3 is TGTGCCAGCAGCGCGACGGGACAAGAGACCCAGTACTTC. It yields the protein CASSATGQETQYF.

This rearrangement joins TRBV9 to TRBJ2-1; TRBD2 aligns across 7 bases. The length of the CDR3 is 16 residues. Germline V CDR1 and CDR2: SGDLS, YYNGEE. V trimming: 0 bases; J trimming: 2 bases; junction bases outside the gene matches: 5. This chain's CDR3 is CASSVEGSGTYNEQFF. The CDR3 DNA follows: TGTGCCAGCAGCGTAGAAGGCAGCGGGACCTACAATGAGCAGTTCTTC.

J is TRBJ1-1 and V is TRBV5-1; D call uncertain. The CDR3 sequence is 15 residues long. The V end was cut by 4 bases, the J end by 1 base, with 14 bases between. The germline V gene has CDR1 SGHRS and CDR2 YFSETQ. CDR3 loop: CASSLETLSNTEAFF. The CDR3 DNA follows: TGCGCCAGCAGCCTCGAGACACTTTCGAACACTGAAGCTTTCTTT.

This clone was counted once. This rearrangement joins TRBV9 to TRBJ2-5, with 9 positions matching TRBD2. V shed 4 bases and J 5 bases; nucleotides not matched to a gene: 6. Germline-derived CDR1 and CDR2 are SGDLS and YYNGEE. There are 14 residues in the CDR3. The CDR3 DNA follows: TGTGCCAGCAGCCTTACTAGCGGGCGGGAGACCCAGTACTTC. Protein: CASSLTSGRETQYF.

J is TRBJ2-3 and V is TRBV27; possibly TRBD1 for D (6 bases). This CDR3 contains 14 residues. Trimming took off 8 bases at V and 1 base at J, with 13 bases between the two ends. Germline CDR1 and CDR2: MNHEY and SMNVEV (reference sequence). The CDR3 nucleotides read TGTGCCAGCCACAGGGAAAGGGGCACAGATACGCAGTATTTT. Translating it yields CASHRERGTDTQYF.

The chain is built from TRBV6-5 and TRBJ1-1; D uncertain. Trimming left V 3 bases short and J 1 base short, with 6 bases between. The CDR3 extends over 13 amino acids. CDR1 is MNHEY and CDR2 is SVGAGI in the germline V gene. CDR3 DNA sequence: TGTGCCAGCAGTTATTACGGGAACACTGAAGCTTTCTTT. Amino acids: CASSYYGNTEAFF.

The chain joins TRBV27 to TRBJ2-7; 8 bases line up with TRBD2. Looked up from germline, CDR1 is MNHEY and CDR2 is SMNVEV (reference sequence). After removal of 4 bases from V and 8 bases from J, the junction contained 7 bases not matched to a gene. The CDR3 sequence is 13 residues long. CDR3 nucleotides: TGTGCCAGCAGTTCCTCCGGGGGGGCGCAGCAGTACTTC. Encoded protein: CASSSSGGAQQYF.

J is TRBJ2-5 and V is TRBV5-6; 11 bases fit TRBD2. The CDR3 loop spans 16 amino acids. CDR1 and CDR2 from the germline V gene are SGHDT and YYEEEE. V lost 1 base to trimming and J lost 0 bases; unmatched junction nucleotides: 2. CDR3 amino acids: CASSLMGLADQETQYF. Here the CDR3 DNA reads TGTGCCAGCAGCTTGATGGGACTAGCGGACCAAGAGACCCAGTACTTC. Looking up the rest from reference TRBV5-6 and TRBJ2-5 gives the full variable domain: DAGVTQSPTHLIKTRGQQVTLRCSPKSGHDTVSWYQQALGQGPQFIFQYYEEEERQRGNFPDRFSGHQFPNYSSELNVNALLLGDSALYLCASSLMGLADQETQYFGPGTRLLVL.

The chain joins TRBV29-1 to TRBJ2-1; 7 bases agree with TRBD1. CDR3 length: 14 residues. V lost 3 bases to trimming and J lost 2 bases; unmatched junction nucleotides: 4. Germline V gene sequence: CDR1 SQVTM, CDR2 ANQGSEA. In nucleotides, the CDR3 is TGCAGCGTTGAGCGACAGGGCACCTACAATGAGCAGTTCTTC. Translation gives CSVERQGTYNEQFF.

The chain combines TRBV12-5 with TRBJ2-2, with D unclear. The CDR3 consists of 13 residues. The germline V gene encodes CDR1 LGHNT and CDR2 FRNRAP. With 7 bases removed from V and 2 bases from J, the gap between germline ends came to 8 bases. The CDR3 here is CASAHSNTGELFF. Written as DNA, the CDR3 is TGTGCTAGTGCCCATTCAAACACCGGGGAGCTGTTTTTT.

The rearrangement uses TRBV11-2 and TRBJ1-1; D may be TRBD1 (5 bases). CDR1 and CDR2 (germline): SGHAT, FQNNGV. The ends were cut back, 1 base at V and 2 bases at J, with 8 bases in the middle. The CDR3 totals 14 residues. CDR3 bases: TGTGCCAGCAGCTTAGTGGGGGGAAACACTGAAGCTTTCTTT. As protein: CASSLVGGNTEAFF.